The 6 T cell receptor beta chains below were found in one sample sequenced in a study of shared clonotypes between healthy human individuals. Measured with immunoSEQ multiplex PCR; TCRdb has only the in-frame clones, and not every one. The table records approximately 720,000 clones, 55% to 75% of them present only once. What was sequenced was memory CD4+ T cells sorted from blood. Subset here: CD45RA-negative fraction. The source is a woman aged 25 to 39 in good health.

This clone was seen only a few times. The V call is TRBV21-1, the J call TRBJ2-3; whether TRBD2, the table's D call, matches the DNA was not checked. TRBV21-1 is labeled a pseudogene. The CDR3 is made up of 16 amino acids. Written as DNA, the CDR3 is TGTGCCAGCAGCAAAGGAGGGGGAGGGCAGGGAGATACGCAGTATTTT. It is translated as CASSKGGGGQGDTQYF.

This rearrangement joins TRBV7-9 to TRBJ2-7, with D unresolved. The V gene's germline CDR1 is SEHNR and CDR2 FQNEAQ (reference sequence). V lost 2 bases and J lost 5, with 10 bases in between. The CDR3 runs to 13 residues. The CDR3 loop reads CASSLSGLDEQYF. The CDR3 DNA reads TGTGCCAGCAGCTTATCCGGGTTAGACGAGCAGTACTTC. The full variable domain, rest sourced from reference TRBV7-9 and TRBJ2-7, is DTGVSQNPRHKITKRGQNVTFRCDPISEHNRLYWYRQTLGQGPEFLTYFQNEAQLEKSRLLSDRFSAERPKGSFSTLEIQRTEQGDSAMYLCASSLSGLDEQYFGPGTRLTVT.

This clone was counted only a few times. A read error may account for a junction end that differs from germline. The chain carries TRBV23-1 and TRBJ1-4; maybe TRBD1 (5 bases). TRBV23-1 is an ORF, and what it does is uncertain. The CDR3 runs to 11 residues. The CDR3 DNA reads TGCGCCAGCAGTCTCGGGGGGGTCTCAGGTTTT. It codes for CASSLGGVSGF.

The chain recombines TRBV11-2 with TRBJ2-7, with TRBD1 as a possible D gene (6 bases). In germline, CDR1 is SGHAT, CDR2 FQNNGV. This CDR3 is built from 15 residues. V shed 3 bases and J shed 3 bases, with 15 bases lying between them. CDR3 protein: CASSFLATGNYEQYF. CDR3 in DNA: TGTGCCAGCAGCTTCCTGGCAACAGGGAACTACGAGCAGTACTTC. The entire variable domain, with the rest obtained from reference TRBV11-2 and TRBJ2-7, is as follows: EAGVAQSPRYKIIEKRQSVAFWCNPISGHATLYWYQQILGQGPKLLIQFQNNGVVDDSQLPKDRFSAERLKGVDSTLKIQPAKLEDSAVYLCASSFLATGNYEQYFGPGTRLTVT.

This rearrangement joins TRBV7-2 to TRBJ2-7; D is ambiguous. The CDR3 consists of 11 residues. Germline assignment: CDR1 SGHTA and CDR2 FQGNSA. V lost 1 base to trimming and J lost 10 bases, with 8 bases between them. The DNA of the CDR3 is TGTGCCAGCAGCTTAGGTGCGCGACAGTACTTC. The encoded protein is CASSLGARQYF.

V usage is TRBV10-3 and J usage is TRBJ2-3; TRBD2 matches at 8 bases. With 5 bases clipped from V and 0 bases from J, the junction kept 7 bases outside the gene matches. Germline V gene sequence: CDR1 ENHRY, CDR2 SYGVKD. The CDR3 extends over 16 amino acids. This chain's CDR3 is CAISPGGSSSTDTQYF. CDR3 coding DNA: TGTGCCATCAGTCCGGGGGGGAGCTCTAGCACAGATACGCAGTATTTT.